Below are 23 T cell receptor beta chains sequenced from a single sample in a study of cytomegalovirus exposure and HLA in healthy donors. Amplification used 60 Vbeta primers and 13 Jbeta primers. Measured with immunoSEQ multiplex PCR; TCRdb has only the in-frame clones, and not every one. This table has over 35,000 clones, about 50% appearing once. Material for sequencing was PBMCs. The receptors come from a human donor in good health.

This clone was observed a few times. The chain couples TRBV29-1 to TRBJ1-2; maybe TRBD1 (5 bases). Germline assignment: CDR1 SQVTM and CDR2 ANQGSEA. This CDR3 spans 12 amino acids. V lost 7 bases, J lost 7 bases, and 16 bases lay in between. CDR3 amino acids: CSAAGDQGGYTF. CDR3 nucleotide sequence: TGCAGCGCGGCGGGAGATCAGGGTGGCTACACCTTC.

The chain combines TRBV11-2 with TRBJ1-1; TRBD1 matches 7 bases. The CDR3 length is 13 residues. CDR1 is SGHAT and CDR2 is FQNNGV in the germline V gene. Germline trimming cut 5 bases from V and 2 bases from J; bases unmatched to any gene: 2. The CDR3 bases are TGTGCCAGCAGCAGGGACAGAAACACTGAAGCTTTCTTT. This encodes CASSRDRNTEAFF.

V is TRBV7-2 and J is TRBJ1-5; TRBD1 aligns across 11 bases. Trimming at V came to 4 bases and at J to 4 bases, leaving 12 bases not matched to a gene. The CDR3 has 18 residues. Germline CDR1 reads SGHTA; CDR2 reads FQGNSA. CDR3 residues: CASSSGIRTGGGNQPQHF. The DNA for the CDR3 is TGTGCCAGCAGCTCAGGGATTAGGACAGGGGGCGGGAATCAGCCCCAGCATTTT.

The V and J genes are TRBV7-2 and TRBJ1-2, with D tentatively TRBD1 (6 bases). CDR1 and CDR2 (germline): SGHTA, FQGNSA. The length of the CDR3 is 15 residues. Trimming took 5 bases from V and 7 from J, leaving 20 bases between them. The chain's CDR3 is CASSEGGVFGRGYTF. The CDR3 nucleotides read TGTGCCAGCAGCGAGGGGGGGGTATTTGGCCGTGGCTACACCTTC.

The chain is built from TRBV5-1 and TRBJ1-4; 7 nucleotides match TRBD1. The CDR3 consists of 13 residues. V shed 5 bases and J 5 bases; nucleotides not matched to a gene: 3. Germline V gene sequence: CDR1 SGHRS, CDR2 YFSETQ. CDR3 residues: CASRFRGNEKLFF. The CDR3 DNA sequence: TGCGCCAGCAGATTCAGGGGGAATGAAAAACTGTTTTTT.

This chain uses TRBV19 with TRBJ2-1; 12 bases match TRBD2. The V segment lost 8 bases and the J segment 6 bases; nucleotides outside the gene matches: 8. The CDR3 spans 15 residues. CDR1 and CDR2 from the germline V gene are LNHDA and SQIVND (reference sequence). DNA of the CDR3: TGTGCCAGTCGGGGACTAGCGGGTTCGAGCAATGAGCAGTTCTTC. Translating it yields CASRGLAGSSNEQFF.

J is TRBJ2-1 and V is TRBV29-1; the match to TRBD2 covers 8 bases. With V trimmed by 3 bases and J by 7 bases, 8 bases remained unmatched. Per the germline V gene, CDR1 is SQVTM and CDR2 is ANQGSEA. The CDR3 is 14 residues long. Here the CDR3 DNA reads TGCAGCGTTGATCCCGGGGGGGCTAATAATGAGCAGTTCTTC. Translation gives CSVDPGGANNEQFF.

This clone was observed a few times. This chain connects TRBV19 to TRBJ2-3, with TRBD1 matching 9 bases. CDR1 is LNHDA and CDR2 is SQIVND in the germline V gene (reference sequence). The CDR3 extends over 16 amino acids. J gave up 4 bases and V 4 bases, and 9 bases lay outside the gene matches. The chain's CDR3 is CASSSIPGQGADTQYF. The CDR3 DNA follows: TGTGCCAGTAGTAGCATCCCGGGACAGGGCGCAGATACGCAGTATTTT.

This chain joins TRBV7-2 and TRBJ2-5; D is uncertain. V was cut by 5 bases and J by 1 base, with 5 bases left in between. The CDR3 loop spans 12 amino acids. The germline V gene has CDR1 SGHTA and CDR2 FQGNSA. CDR3 DNA sequence: TGTGCCAGCAGCCCCCTCCAAGAGACCCAGTACTTC. Protein product: CASSPLQETQYF.

This clone showed up just a few times. V gene TRBV6-5 combines with J gene TRBJ1-6; no reliable D call. The germline CDR1 and CDR2 sequences are MNHEY and SVGAGI. V lost 5 bases to trimming and J lost 7 bases, with 15 bases between them. CDR3 length: 15 amino acids. The CDR3 sequence is CASSVTTDQNSPLHF. CDR3 DNA: TGTGCCAGCAGTGTAACAACAGACCAGAATTCACCCCTCCACTTT.

Only one count was recorded for this clone. The J gene is TRBJ2-7, the V gene TRBV12-5; 11 nucleotides agree with TRBD1. V trimming: 6 bases; J trimming: 0 bases; junction bases outside the gene matches: 13. The germline CDR1 and CDR2 sequences are LGHNT and FRNRAP. This CDR3 contains 18 residues. The CDR3 DNA reads TGTGCTAGTGGGCCGGGGACAGGGGGTCGCCTTAGCTCCTACGAGCAGTACTTC. Residues: CASGPGTGGRLSSYEQYF.

The chain combines TRBV5-1 with TRBJ1-6; TRBD1 aligns across 7 bases. The J segment lost 4 bases and the V segment lost 4 bases, leaving 8 bases of the junction unmatched. This CDR3 comprises 16 residues. In germline, CDR1 is SGHRS, CDR2 YFSETQ. In DNA, the CDR3 is TGCGCCAGCAGCCAATCTCGACAGGGATATAATTCACCCCTCCACTTT. This codes for CASSQSRQGYNSPLHF. Supplemented by reference TRBV5-1 and TRBJ1-6, the full variable domain reads KAGVTQTPRYLIKTRGQQVTLSCSPISGHRSVSWYQQTPGQGLQFLFEYFSETQRNKGNFPGRFSGRQFSNSRSEMNVSTLELGDSALYLCASSQSRQGYNSPLHFGNGTRLTVT.

The chain employs TRBV4-3 and TRBJ2-3, with 10 bases aligning to TRBD2. V shed 5 bases and J 5 bases; nucleotides not matched to a gene: 19. This CDR3 spans 19 amino acids. Germline V gene data show CDR1 as LGHNA and CDR2 as YSLEER. CDR3 sequence (DNA): TGCGCCAGCAGCGTTCGCGGGCTAGCGGGAGAGGGGGGTGGAGATACGCAGTATTTT. Translating it yields CASSVRGLAGEGGGDTQYF.

This sequence joins TRBV5-1 and TRBJ2-1, with 8 bases fitting TRBD1. Germline V gives CDR1 SGHRS, CDR2 YFSETQ. This CDR3 is 14 amino acids long. V shed 5 bases and J 7 bases; nucleotides not matched to a gene: 8. In DNA, the CDR3 is TGCGCCAGCAGTAAAGACAGGGGTAATAATGAGCAGTTCTTC. It codes for CASSKDRGNNEQFF. Based on the CDR3 plus reference TRBV5-1 and TRBJ2-1, the full variable domain is KAGVTQTPRYLIKTRGQQVTLSCSPISGHRSVSWYQQTPGQGLQFLFEYFSETQRNKGNFPGRFSGRQFSNSRSEMNVSTLELGDSALYLCASSKDRGNNEQFFGPGTRLTVL.

V usage is TRBV4-3 and J usage is TRBJ2-7; no reliable D call. Trimming left V 0 bases short and J 4 bases short, with 7 bases between. The CDR3 is made up of 13 amino acids. Germline V gene data show CDR1 as LGHNA and CDR2 as YSLEER. CDR3 sequence: CASSQDRFYEQYF. The CDR3 DNA follows: TGCGCCAGCAGCCAAGACAGGTTTTACGAGCAGTACTTC.

The chain combines TRBV7-9 with TRBJ1-4; maybe TRBD1 (6 bases). V lost 5 bases, J lost 0 bases, and 13 bases lay in between. CDR1 SEHNR and CDR2 FQNEAQ come from the germline V gene (reference sequence). This CDR3 is 16 amino acids long. The CDR3 reads CASSRWDTSTNEKLFF. The CDR3 bases are TGTGCCAGCAGCCGCTGGGACACCTCAACTAATGAAAAACTGTTTTTT.

The V gene is TRBV29-1, the J gene TRBJ2-7, with 9 bases fitting TRBD1. V lost 3 bases and J lost 4; bases outside the gene matches: 4. The CDR3 length is 13 residues. Germline CDR1 is SQVTM and CDR2 is ANQGSEA. The CDR3 protein is CSVDGTGPYEQYF. The CDR3 DNA reads TGCAGCGTTGACGGGACAGGGCCTTACGAGCAGTACTTC.

This clone is categorized as medium-sized. The same CDR3 arises from other DNA sequences in this sample as well. The chain joins TRBV19 to TRBJ1-1; weak D call: TRBD1 (5 bases). The V end lost 7 bases, the J end lost 4 bases, and 7 bases lay between the germline ends. The CDR3 has 11 amino acids. Germline V gene sequence: CDR1 LNHDA, CDR2 SQIVND (reference sequence). CDR3 amino acids: CASKGSTEAFF. In nucleotides, the CDR3 is TGTGCCAGTAAGGGGTCCACTGAAGCTTTCTTT. Filled out from reference TRBV19 and TRBJ1-1, the complete variable domain reads DGGITQSPKYLFRKEGQNVTLSCEQNLNHDAMYWYRQDPGQGLRLIYYSQIVNDFQKGDIAEGYSVSREKKESFPLTVTSAQKNPTAFYLCASKGSTEAFFGQGTRLTVV.

This clone has only a few counts. The chain carries TRBV29-1 and TRBJ2-5, with D perhaps matching TRBD1 (6 bases). The V end lost 4 bases, the J end lost 6 bases, and 15 bases lay between the germline ends. The CDR3 is 13 residues long. CDR1 and CDR2 from the germline V gene are SQVTM and ANQGSEA. CDR3 protein: CSVGLGAGKTQYF. The CDR3, as DNA: TGCAGCGTTGGGTTGGGGGCAGGGAAGACCCAGTACTTC.

V is TRBV6-5 and J is TRBJ2-5; D possibly corresponds to TRBD1 (5 bases). In germline, CDR1 is MNHEY, CDR2 SVGAGI. This CDR3 has 11 amino acids. The germline V and J ends were trimmed by 10 bases and 9 bases, with 15 bases remaining between them. CDR3 bases: TGTGCCACCGCCCGAACAGGTTCCCAGTACTTC. This sequence encodes CATARTGSQYF.

This clone is a singleton in its sample. The rearrangement links TRBV14 to TRBJ1-1, with D hard to call. V lost 3 bases and J 6 bases, leaving 11 bases between the germline ends. Germline CDR1 is SGHDN and CDR2 is FVKESK. The CDR3 is 13 residues long. The CDR3: CASSHRGVAEAFF. For the CDR3, the DNA is TGTGCCAGCAGCCACCGCGGGGTAGCTGAAGCTTTCTTT.

CDR3: CASSQRPGQISYNEQFF. In DNA form, the CDR3 reads TGTGCCAGCAGCCAACGGCCGGGACAGATCTCCTACAATGAGCAGTTCTTC. The chain combines TRBV7-9 with TRBJ2-1, with 7 bases fitting TRBD1. CDR3 length equals 17 residues. Per germline, CDR1 SEHNR and CDR2 FQNEAQ (reference sequence). J gave up 0 bases and V 5 bases, and 10 bases lay outside the gene matches.

The chain combines TRBV6-5 with TRBJ2-1; D gene unclear. Trimming shortened V by 10 bases and J by 0 bases, and 13 bases separated the two germline ends. The CDR3 totals 14 residues. CDR1 MNHEY and CDR2 SVGAGI come from the germline V gene. DNA of the CDR3: TGTGCCACCTCTTCGGGTGGCTCCTACAATGAGCAGTTCTTC. As protein: CATSSGGSYNEQFF.